This entry features one T cell receptor beta chain sequence. This clonotype has a handful of counts. Its antigen specificity is not known. The input lacks base qualities; no much larger clone sits a single base away. To prepare the library, 5' RACE was applied. The data were produced on an Illumina MiSeq. The raw public data were reprocessed by TCRdb itself: fastp quality trimming at Q25, MiXCR clonotype calling, in-frame beta chains only. CDR3 protein duplicates are merged, each entry listing the most common genes and DNA. The sample has tens of thousands of distinct CDR3 sequences on record, 15% to 20% of them singletons. Together, the top ten hold approximately 4.6% of the sample. There are 19 amino acids in the CDR3, from cysteine to phenylalanine inclusive. Only CDR3 DNA is held: 57 bases, read in frame from base 1. V sheds 1 base and J sheds 5 bases, leaving 24 bases between their ends. The germline V gene (reference sequence) gives CDR1 as LGHDT and CDR2 as YNNKEL.

This specimen comes from a study of T cells of healthy individuals (dated by TCRdb to 2017 to 2018). This receptor chain uses TRBV3-1 and TRBJ2-1; the D gene cannot be resolved beyond TRBD1 or TRBD2, each matching 5 bases. The clonotype was recovered from a human donor in good health. The CDR3 protein sequence reads: CASSQAKRGRGRNNNEQFF. The DNA sequence reads TGTGCCAGCAGCCAAGCCAAGAGGGGTAGGGGTAGAAATAACAATGAGCAGTTCTTC.